What follows are 20 T cell receptor beta chains derived from one specimen sequenced in a study of blood T cell repertoires in COVID-19. The protocol was immunoSEQ multiplex PCR, while the TCRdb copy is restricted to in-frame clones and leaves out a portion. The sample carries 180,000 or so clones, about 85% recorded once. Sample: peripheral blood. The receptor set was obtained from a woman aged 55 to 70 with acute or convalescent COVID-19.

The V gene is TRBV3-1 (or the pseudogene TRBV3-2), the J gene TRBJ2-5; D is unresolved. Trimming cost V 6 bases and J 10 bases, with 12 bases left between them. This CDR3 has 11 amino acids. The V gene's germline CDR1 is LGHDT and CDR2 YNNKEL (reference sequence). CDR3 in amino acids: CASSERKSQYF. In nucleotides, the CDR3 is TGTGCCAGCAGTGAGAGGAAAAGCCAGTACTTC.

The J gene is TRBJ1-5, the V gene TRBV19, with TRBD1 identical over 7 bases. Per germline, CDR1 LNHDA and CDR2 SQIVND (reference sequence). The V gene end was trimmed by 8 bases and the J gene end by 7 bases; junction bases not matched to a gene: 5. This CDR3 spans 12 amino acids. CDR3 sequence (DNA): TGTGCCAGTCGACAGGGAGACCAGCCCCAGCATTTT. Protein: CASRQGDQPQHF. The variable domain in full, completed from reference TRBV19 and TRBJ1-5, reads DGGITQSPKYLFRKEGQNVTLSCEQNLNHDAMYWYRQDPGQGLRLIYYSQIVNDFQKGDIAEGYSVSREKKESFPLTVTSAQKNPTAFYLCASRQGDQPQHFGDGTRLSIL.

The chain combines TRBV19 with TRBJ2-1; the D gene is possibly TRBD2 (7 bases). Germline loops: CDR1 LNHDA, CDR2 SQIVND (reference sequence). V lost 5 bases and J 10 bases, leaving 27 bases between the germline ends. The CDR3 is 17 residues long. CDR3: CASSLRPGTPRGGEQFF. The CDR3 nucleotides read TGTGCCAGTAGTCTCCGCCCCGGGACTCCGAGGGGGGGGGAGCAGTTCTTC.

The V and J genes are TRBV21-1 and TRBJ2-7; the table names TRBD2, a call not compared with the DNA. TRBV21-1 is an annotated pseudogene. The CDR3 has 18 residues. CDR3 sequence reads: CASSISAAGGPSLYEQYF. CDR3 coding DNA: TGTGCCAGCAGCATCAGTGCGGCGGGAGGCCCCTCACTCTACGAGCAGTACTTC.

The chain uses TRBV11-3 and TRBJ2-3, with D perhaps TRBD2 (5 bases). Germline V gene sequence: CDR1 SGHNT, CDR2 YENEEA. V lost 3 bases and J lost 2, with 12 bases in between. The CDR3 sequence is 15 residues long. The CDR3 sequence is CASSFGLADTDTQYF. DNA for the CDR3: TGTGCCAGCAGCTTTGGACTTGCTGACACAGATACGCAGTATTTT.

This chain uses TRBV28 with TRBJ1-4, with a weak D call TRBD1 (5 bases). Trimming shortened V by 6 bases and J by 5 bases, and 13 bases separated the two germline ends. Germline loops: CDR1 MDHEN, CDR2 SYDVKM. The CDR3 spans 14 residues. DNA of the CDR3: TGTGCCAGCAGCCAGACAGCGAGAAATGAAAAACTGTTTTTT. Translated, it gives CASSQTARNEKLFF.

The chain uses TRBV28 and TRBJ1-1; D is unresolved. Germline CDR1 is MDHEN and CDR2 is SYDVKM. This CDR3 region has 14 residues. Trimming left V 6 bases short and J 2 bases short, with 13 bases between. Here the CDR3 DNA reads TGTGCCAGCAGGCCGGGTACTGGAAACACTGAAGCTTTCTTT. This gives the protein CASRPGTGNTEAFF.

The chain employs TRBV28 and TRBJ1-5; 8 positions match TRBD1. V shed 4 bases and J 4 bases; nucleotides not matched to a gene: 6. This CDR3 spans 15 amino acids. In germline, CDR1 is MDHEN, CDR2 SYDVKM. The CDR3 protein is CASSSLQGGNQPQHF. The CDR3 region has the DNA TGTGCCAGCAGTTCCCTACAGGGGGGGAATCAGCCCCAGCATTTT. The full variable domain, in which reference TRBV28 and TRBJ1-5 provide the parts outside the CDR3, is DVKVTQSSRYLVKRTGEKVFLECVQDMDHENMFWYRQDPGLGLRLIYFSYDVKMKEKGDIPEGYSVSREKKERFSLILESASTNQTSMYLCASSSLQGGNQPQHFGDGTRLSIL.

The DNA of the CDR3 is TGTGCCAGCAGTGAAGCCTACTTCAATTTGGGGGGGAACTATGGCTACACCTTC. Residues: CASSEAYFNLGGNYGYTF. The chain has TRBV6-1 and TRBJ1-2; D is perhaps TRBD1 (5 bases). The CDR3 has 18 amino acids. V was pared by 0 bases and J by 2 bases, with 19 bases between. Germline V gene sequence: CDR1 MNHNS, CDR2 SASEGT.

This clone was observed once. The chain uses TRBV4-2 and TRBJ2-5, with D unresolved. Deletions cut 0 bases from V and 0 bases from J, with 8 bases between. Germline CDR1 reads LGHNA; CDR2 reads YNFKEQ. The CDR3 loop spans 15 amino acids. In DNA form, the CDR3 reads TGTGCCAGCAGCCAAGAGTCAGTTTACCAAGAGACCCAGTACTTC. This gives the protein CASSQESVYQETQYF.

The table lists this clone with a count of one. Here the CDR3 reads CASSYPTPGQAGEQFF. In DNA form, the CDR3 reads TGTGCCAGCAGTTACCCCACCCCGGGACAGGCGGGGGAGCAGTTCTTC. The J gene is TRBJ2-1, the V gene TRBV6-6; 8 nucleotides agree with TRBD1. Germline V gives CDR1 MNHNY, CDR2 SVGAGI (reference sequence). V trimming: 2 bases; J trimming: 10 bases; junction bases outside the gene matches: 13. This CDR3 has 16 residues.

The chain has TRBV11-3 and TRBJ2-1; the D gene is possibly TRBD2 (6 bases). This CDR3 comprises 13 residues. Germline-derived CDR1 and CDR2 are SGHNT and YENEEA. Trimming cost V 4 bases and J 6 bases, with 10 bases left between them. In DNA form, the CDR3 reads TGTGCCAGCAGCTCGGGACTTCTCAATGAGCAGTTCTTC. It specifies CASSSGLLNEQFF.

The chain combines TRBV19 with TRBJ2-2; perhaps TRBD2 as D (5 bases). Germline V gene sequence: CDR1 LNHDA, CDR2 SQIVND (reference sequence). The ends were cut back, 1 base at V and 6 bases at J, with 9 bases in the middle. CDR3 size: 14 residues. CDR3 sequence: CASSIGMRAGELFF. CDR3 bases: TGTGCCAGTAGTATAGGGATGCGGGCCGGGGAGCTGTTTTTT.

The table lists this clone with many counts. The V gene is TRBV2, the J gene TRBJ2-3; 8 bases map to TRBD1. J was trimmed by 6 bases and V by 8 bases; bases with no gene match: 22. This CDR3 spans 18 amino acids. Germline CDR1 and CDR2: SNHLY and FYNNEI. The CDR3 here is CASFWGMRPGQVPDTQYF. CDR3 DNA sequence: TGTGCCAGCTTCTGGGGGATGAGGCCGGGACAGGTACCGGATACGCAGTATTTT.

The V and J genes are TRBV28 and TRBJ1-6; D is unclear. V shed 5 bases and J shed 5 bases, with 16 bases lying between them. The CDR3 consists of 16 residues. Germline CDR1 and CDR2: MDHEN and SYDVKM. In nucleotides, the CDR3 is TGTGCCAGCAGTCCCACCGGAGGGTCGAATAATTCACCCCTCCACTTT. Its protein is CASSPTGGSNNSPLHF.

The rearrangement uses TRBV6-1 and TRBJ1-3; maybe TRBD1 (6 bases). Germline assignment: CDR1 MNHNS and CDR2 SASEGT. V lost 1 base, J lost 1 base, and 11 bases lay in between. This CDR3 comprises 16 residues. The CDR3 DNA is TGTGCCAGCAGTGAAGGGGGGCTAAGGTCTGGAAACACCATATATTTT. This encodes CASSEGGLRSGNTIYF.

The gene calls are TRBV19 and TRBJ2-4, with D perhaps matching TRBD2 (6 bases). The CDR3 is 14 amino acids. Germline V lookup: CDR1 LNHDA, CDR2 SQIVND (reference sequence). Trimming pared 4 bases from V and 3 bases from J, leaving 10 bases between. CDR3 in amino acids: CASSSPGDKNIQYF. In DNA, the CDR3 is TGTGCCAGTAGTAGCCCGGGGGACAAAAACATTCAGTACTTC.

This chain uses TRBV7-3 with TRBJ2-3, with 10 bases matching TRBD2. The germline V gene has CDR1 SGHTA and CDR2 FQGTGA. The CDR3 is made up of 15 amino acids. Germline trimming cut 2 bases from V and 6 bases from J; bases unmatched to any gene: 5. In nucleotides, the CDR3 is TGTGCCAGCAGCTTATGGGCTAGCGGGAGCGATACGCAGTATTTT. Translated, it gives CASSLWASGSDTQYF.

The V gene is TRBV11-2, the J gene TRBJ1-1; 12 nucleotides agree with TRBD1. Germline V CDR1 and CDR2: SGHAT, FQNNGV. V shed 7 bases, J shed 11 bases, and the junction held 8 bases outside the gene matches. This CDR3 region has 13 residues. CDR3: CASTRDRGLRAFF. CDR3 nucleotide sequence: TGTGCCAGCACCCGGGACAGGGGGCTTAGGGCTTTCTTT.

The chain's CDR3 is CSGGLNNEQFF. DNA of the CDR3: TGCAGTGGGGGACTTAACAATGAGCAGTTCTTC. This chain connects TRBV20-1 to TRBJ2-1; the D gene is possibly TRBD2 (6 bases). This CDR3 contains 11 residues. With 7 bases removed from V and 5 bases from J, the gap between germline ends came to 9 bases. Germline CDR1 DFQATT, CDR2 SNEGSKA (reference sequence).